This entry lists 7 T cell receptor gamma chains sequenced from one sample in a study of gamma-delta chains in newborns, infants, children. TCRdb fed the reads to CATT. The profile shows over a thousand gamma-chain clones, about 61% of them singletons. Material for sequencing was blood. The receptors here all came from a child who was a newborn, infant or young child, either healthy, febrile or measles-vaccinated (not recorded which).

In this sample, this clone is large. The J gene is TRGJ1 or TRGJ2, the V gene TRGV5. Per the germline V gene, CDR1 is VINAFY and CDR2 is YDVSNSKD. CDR3 size: 12 residues. J gave up 4 bases and V 0 bases, and 0 bases lay outside the gene matches. CDR3 protein: CATWDRYYKKLF. The CDR3 nucleotides are TGTGCCACCTGGGACAGGTATTATAAGAAACTCTTT.

This rearrangement joins TRGV5 to TRGJ1 or TRGJ2. The J gene, not given by TCRdb, was assigned here from a germline match of the nucleotide sequence. The CDR3 extends over 13 amino acids. Germline V lookup: CDR1 VINAFY, CDR2 YDVSNSKD. V was pared by 5 bases and J by 6 bases, with 10 bases of the junction left unmatched. Here the CDR3 reads CATWGWLPYKKLF. CDR3 DNA: TGTGCCACCTGGGGCTGGCTCCCTTATAAGAAACTCTTT.

On this clone itself: A much larger clone lies one base from this, so it may be a read error. The chain employs TRGV3 and TRGJP2. TCRdb leaves out the J gene; it was filled in here by matching the DNA to germline. Germline V gene lookup returns CDR1 VTNTFY and CDR2 YDVSTARD (reference sequence). CDR3 length: 19 residues. The CDR3 DNA reads TGTGCCACCTGGGACAGGTCAAGAGTTCGGATCGGGGGTGATTGTATCAAGACGTTT. Translation gives CATWDRSRVRIGGDCIKTF.

On this clone: A far larger clone is just one base off, so this is likely a read error. Other DNA sequences in the sample encode the same CDR3. This rearrangement joins TRGV2 to TRGJ1 or TRGJ2. TCRdb is silent on the J gene; assignment here came from matching the DNA to germline. Germline CDR1 is EGSNGY and CDR2 is YDSYNSKV. J lost 8 bases, V lost 2 bases, and 6 bases had no gene match. The length of the CDR3 is 12 residues. For the CDR3, the DNA is TGTGCCACCTGGGACGCATATCATAAGAAACTCTTT. This codes for CATWDAYHKKLF.

In the case of this clone: A much more abundant neighbour one base away suggests this may be a read error. The gene calls are TRGV4 and TRGJ1 or TRGJ2. Since TCRdb gives no J gene, matching the DNA to germline was used here to assign it. The germline V gene has CDR1 EGSTGY and CDR2 YDSYTSSV. The CDR3 runs 14 residues. This chain's CDR3 is CATWDGPHYCKKLF. CDR3 coding DNA: TGTGCCACCTGGGATGGGCCGCATTATTGTAAGAAACTCTTT.

The chain uses TRGV4 and TRGJ1 or TRGJ2. Here the J gene was assigned by germline matching of the DNA, as TCRdb has none. The germline gives CDR1 EGSTGY, CDR2 YDSYTSSV. V shed 0 bases and J 2 bases; nucleotides not matched to a gene: 4. CDR3 length: 14 amino acids. The CDR3 nucleotides are TGTGCCACCTGGGATGGGCGGGATTATTATAAGAAACTCTTT. This codes for CATWDGRDYYKKLF.

On this clone: This could be a read error, since a much larger clone is one nucleotide away. Here the V gene is TRGV2, but the J gene went uncalled. The CDR3 is made up of 13 amino acids. In germline, CDR1 is EGSNGY, CDR2 YDSYNSKV. The CDR3 DNA follows: TGTGCCACCTGGGACGCGTTTTATTATAAGGAACTCTTT. Amino acids: CATWDAFYYKELF.